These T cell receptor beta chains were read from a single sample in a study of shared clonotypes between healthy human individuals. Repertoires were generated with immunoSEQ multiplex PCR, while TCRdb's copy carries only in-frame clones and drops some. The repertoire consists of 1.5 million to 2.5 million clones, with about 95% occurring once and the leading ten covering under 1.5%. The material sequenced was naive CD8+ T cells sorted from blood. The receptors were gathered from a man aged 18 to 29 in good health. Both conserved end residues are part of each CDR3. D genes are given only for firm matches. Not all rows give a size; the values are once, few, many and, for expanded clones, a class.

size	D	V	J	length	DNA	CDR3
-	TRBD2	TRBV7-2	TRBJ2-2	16	TGTGCCAGCAGCTTAACGCGGGAGGGATACACCGGGGAGCTGTTTTTT	CASSLTREGYTGELFF
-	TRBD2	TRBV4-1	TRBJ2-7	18	TGCGCCAGCAGCCAAGATCCTGCTCTAGCGGGGCTCCTATACGAGCAGTACTTC	CASSQDPALAGLLYEQYF
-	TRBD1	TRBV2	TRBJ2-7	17	TGTGCCAGCAGTGGGGACAGTCCTCAGGGGTATGGGTACGAGCAGTACTTC	CASSGDSPQGYGYEQYF
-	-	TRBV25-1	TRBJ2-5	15	TGTGCCAGCACTAAGGGTCGGGGATTCCAAGAGACCCAGTACTTC	CASTKGRGFQETQYF
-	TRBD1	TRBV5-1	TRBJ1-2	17	TGCGCCAGCAGCGAGGAAGCAGGGGGACGAACCAACTATGGCTACACCTTC	CASSEEAGGRTNYGYTF
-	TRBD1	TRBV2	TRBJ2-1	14	TGTGCCAGCAGGACCGGACAGGGAAGGGATGAGCAGTTCTTC	CASRTGQGRDEQFF
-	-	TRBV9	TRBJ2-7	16	TGTGCCAGCAGCGTAGGACCTACTCTGAGCGGCTACGAGCAGTACTTC	CASSVGPTLSGYEQYF
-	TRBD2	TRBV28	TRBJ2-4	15	TGTGCCAGCAGTTTATCTCTTAGCGGGGCGGCCATTCAGTACTTC	CASSLSLSGAAIQYF
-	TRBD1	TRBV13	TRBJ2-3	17	TGTGCCAGCAGCCCGGAGCGGGGGACAGGGGTAACAGATACGCAGTATTTT	CASSPERGTGVTDTQYF
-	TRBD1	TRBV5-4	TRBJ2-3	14	TGTGCCAGCAGCGGACAGGGGAGTACAGATACGCAGTATTTT	CASSGQGSTDTQYF
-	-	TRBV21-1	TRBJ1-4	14	TGTGCCAGCAGCAGGACAGGGTGTTTTGAAAAACTGTTTTTT	CASSRTGCFEKLFF
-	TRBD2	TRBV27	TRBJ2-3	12	TGTGCCAGCAGTTCGGGGGGAGATACGCAGTATTTT	CASSSGGDTQYF
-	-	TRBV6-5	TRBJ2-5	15	TGTGCCAGCAGTTATGGAGGGAGGTGGATGGAGACCCAGTACTTC	CASSYGGRWMETQYF
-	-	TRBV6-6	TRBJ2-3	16	TGTGCCAGCAGTTATGAGAGGATCGCTAGCACAGATACGCAGTATTTT	CASSYERIASTDTQYF
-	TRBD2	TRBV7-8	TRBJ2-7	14	TGTGCCAGCAGCTTTCTGACTAGCGGGGACGAGCAGTACTTC	CASSFLTSGDEQYF
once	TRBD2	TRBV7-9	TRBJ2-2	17	TGTGCCAGCAGCTTCTGGATGACTAGCGGGAACACCGGGGAGCTGTTTTTT	CASSFWMTSGNTGELFF
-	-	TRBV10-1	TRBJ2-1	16	TGCGCCAGCAGTGAGTCGATAGCGAGGGGCGGGGATGAGCAGTTCTTC	CASSESIARGGDEQFF
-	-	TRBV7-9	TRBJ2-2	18	TGTGCCAGCAGCGCACAACCGGGAGCACTAGGTCGGGCCGGGGAGCTGTTTTTT	CASSAQPGALGRAGELFF
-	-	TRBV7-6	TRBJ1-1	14	TGTGCCAGCAGCCCAGATATTCTGAACACTGAAGCTTTCTTT	CASSPDILNTEAFF
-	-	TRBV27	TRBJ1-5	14	TGTGCCAGCAGTTTTCAGGGGTCCAATCAGCCCCAGCATTTT	CASSFQGSNQPQHF
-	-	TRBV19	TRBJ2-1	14	TGTGCCAGTAGTCTCTCCATCTCCTACAATGAGCAGTTCTTC	CASSLSISYNEQFF
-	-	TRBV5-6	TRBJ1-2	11	TGTGCCAGCAGCTTAACCTATGGCTACACCTTC	CASSLTYGYTF
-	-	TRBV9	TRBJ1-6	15	TGTGCCAGCAGCGTAGAGGAAGGCAGGGACTCACCCCTCCACTTT	CASSVEEGRDSPLHF